This TCR beta chain was profiled in a study of blood T cells in healthy people across ages. A second PCR of 7 to 11 cycles used a sample-barcoded 5' primer and a J-beta primer mix. TCRdb re-derived calls from the 5' RACE reads in MiXCR, one entry per CDR3 protein. The sample lists 700,000 to 1,000,000 distinct CDR3 sequences; 40% to 50% were seen once. Germline CDR1 and CDR2: MNHEY and SMNVEV (reference sequence). The CDR3 covers 16 residues. The V end was cut by 2 bases, the J end by 5 bases, with 18 bases between. The TCR comes from a man aged 55 to 70 in good health. Sequenced: blood. The J gene is TRBJ2-5, the V gene TRBV27; possible D gene TRBD2, 6 bases. The DNA for the CDR3 is TGTGCCAGCAGTTTAGGGCTGACCACTGGAGGGGAGACCCAGTACTTC. Its protein product is CASSLGLTTGGETQYF.